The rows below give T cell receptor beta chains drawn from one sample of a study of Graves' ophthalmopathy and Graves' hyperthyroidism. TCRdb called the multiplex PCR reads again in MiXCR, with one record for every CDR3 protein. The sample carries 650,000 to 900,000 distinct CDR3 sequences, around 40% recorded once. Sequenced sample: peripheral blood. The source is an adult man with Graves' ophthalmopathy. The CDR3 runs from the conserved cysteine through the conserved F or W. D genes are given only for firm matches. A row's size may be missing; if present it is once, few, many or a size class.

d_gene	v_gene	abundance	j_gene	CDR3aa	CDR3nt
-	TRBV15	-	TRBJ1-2	CATSSERGNYGYTF	TGTGCCACCAGCAGCGAGCGGGGGAACTATGGCTACACCTTC
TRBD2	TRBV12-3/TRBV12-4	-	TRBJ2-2	CASRSPGGTGELFF	TGTGCCTCTCGATCCCCGGGGGGAACCGGGGAGCTGTTTTTT
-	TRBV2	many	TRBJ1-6	CASSAGQGSSPLHF	TGTGCCAGCAGTGCGGGGCAGGGGAGTTCACCCCTCCACTTT
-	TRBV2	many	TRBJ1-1	CASSEYRLNTEAFF	TGTGCCAGCAGTGAGTATCGGCTAAACACTGAAGCTTTCTTT
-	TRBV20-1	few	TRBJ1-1	CSALHGNTEAFF	TGCAGTGCTCTCCACGGGAACACTGAAGCTTTCTTT
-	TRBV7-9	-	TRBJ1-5	CASSPGHLVNQPQHF	TGTGCCAGCTCACCGGGACACCTAGTAAATCAGCCCCAGCATTTT
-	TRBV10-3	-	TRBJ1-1	CASSDRRRAQDTEAFF	TGTGCCAGCAGTGATCGGCGCAGGGCGCAGGACACTGAAGCTTTCTTT
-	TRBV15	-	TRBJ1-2	CASLTRVGGYTF	TGTGCCAGCCTTACCCGGGTTGGTGGCTACACCTTC
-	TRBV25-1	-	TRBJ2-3	CASSRDPGSAYTQYF	TGTGCCAGCAGCCGAGACCCGGGGAGCGCCTATACGCAGTATTTT
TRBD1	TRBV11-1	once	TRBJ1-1	CARSTGGGYTEAFF	TGTGCTAGATCGACAGGGGGAGGATACACTGAAGCTTTCTTT
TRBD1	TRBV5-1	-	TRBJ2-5	CASSRPGQGTETQYF	TGCGCCAGCAGCAGGCCGGGACAGGGTACAGAGACCCAGTACTTC
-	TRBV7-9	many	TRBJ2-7	CASSFDRYEQYF	TGTGCCAGCAGTTTCGATAGGTACGAGCAGTACTTC
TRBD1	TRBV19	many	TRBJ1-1	CASSIIGGRTEAFF	TGTGCCAGTAGTATCATAGGGGGCAGGACTGAAGCTTTCTTT
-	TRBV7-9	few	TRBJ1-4	CASSPRRANEKLFF	TGTGCCAGCAGCCCTCGGAGAGCTAATGAAAAACTGTTTTTT
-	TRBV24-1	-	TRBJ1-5	CATSSRDGGNQPQHF	TGTGCCACCAGCAGCCGGGACGGAGGCAATCAGCCCCAGCATTTT
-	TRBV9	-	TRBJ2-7	CASSPSSGAEGWEQYF	TGTGCCAGCAGCCCCTCCTCCGGGGCCGAGGGATGGGAGCAGTACTTC
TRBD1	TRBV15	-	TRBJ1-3	CATSSFKGDSGNTIYF	TGTGCCACCAGCAGTTTTAAGGGGGACAGTGGAAACACCATATATTTT
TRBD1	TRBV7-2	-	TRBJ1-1	CASSLALSGGNTEAFF	TGTGCCAGCAGCTTAGCGCTGTCAGGGGGCAACACTGAAGCTTTCTTT
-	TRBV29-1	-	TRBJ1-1	CSVESLNSEAFF	TGCAGCGTTGAATCCCTTAACTCTGAAGCTTTCTTT
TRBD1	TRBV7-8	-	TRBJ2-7	CASSSDRDVEQYF	TGTGCCAGCAGTTCCGACAGGGACGTCGAGCAGTACTTC
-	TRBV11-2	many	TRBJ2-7	CASSLDRGSSYEQYF	TGTGCCAGCAGCTTAGATAGAGGGAGCTCCTACGAGCAGTACTTC
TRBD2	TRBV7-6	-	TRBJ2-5	CASSGTSGKETQYF	TGTGCCAGCAGTGGGACTAGCGGTAAAGAGACCCAGTACTTC
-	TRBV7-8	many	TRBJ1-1	CASSADSNTEAFF	TGTGCCAGCAGCGCCGACAGTAACACTGAAGCTTTCTTT
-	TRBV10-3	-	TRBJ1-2	CASAGGGNYGYTF	TGTGCCAGCGCCGGCGGGGGGAACTATGGCTACACCTTC
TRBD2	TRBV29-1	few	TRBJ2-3	CSVGGGRMTDTQYF	TGCAGCGTTGGGGGCGGGAGGATGACAGATACGCAGTATTTT
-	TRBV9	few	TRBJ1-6	CASSVAPGHGGYSPLHF	TGTGCCAGCAGCGTAGCTCCAGGGCATGGGGGGTATTCACCCCTCCACTTT
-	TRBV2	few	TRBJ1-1	CASSYGAANTEAFF	TGTGCCAGCAGTTACGGGGCGGCGAACACTGAAGCTTTCTTT
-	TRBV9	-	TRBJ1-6	CASIFPGFDNSPLHF	TGTGCCAGCATTTTTCCAGGTTTTGATAATTCACCCCTCCACTTT
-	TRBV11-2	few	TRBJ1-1	CASSQARIRGKDTEAFF	TGTGCCAGCAGCCAGGCCCGTATACGGGGGAAGGACACTGAAGCTTTCTTT
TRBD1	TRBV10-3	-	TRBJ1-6	CASRRDRANSPLHF	TGTGCCAGCCGCCGGGACAGGGCCAATTCACCCCTCCACTTT
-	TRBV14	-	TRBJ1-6	CASSLISPTNSPLHF	TGTGCCAGCAGCCTAATAAGCCCCACTAATTCACCCCTCCACTTT